This T cell receptor (beta chain) originates from a study of blood T cells in healthy people across ages. A J-beta primer mix and a sample-barcoded 5' primer were used in a second PCR of roughly 6 to 12 cycles. Each CDR3 protein gets one entry after TCRdb re-called the 5' RACE reads with MiXCR. Here the sample spans roughly 860,000 distinct CDR3 sequences, about 59% being singletons. CDR3 length equals 18 residues. The germline V gene encodes CDR1 MGHRA and CDR2 YSYEKL. Input material: blood. This receptor was identified in a man younger than 45 in good health. The chain employs TRBV4-1 and TRBJ2-1, with 13 positions matching TRBD2. TRBJ2-7 matches the DNA end more closely, so the J call is doubtful. CDR3 DNA sequence: TGCGCCAGCAGCCAACACACTAGCGGGGGGGCCTCCTACAATGAGCAGTACTTC. This encodes CASSQHTSGGASYNEQYF.